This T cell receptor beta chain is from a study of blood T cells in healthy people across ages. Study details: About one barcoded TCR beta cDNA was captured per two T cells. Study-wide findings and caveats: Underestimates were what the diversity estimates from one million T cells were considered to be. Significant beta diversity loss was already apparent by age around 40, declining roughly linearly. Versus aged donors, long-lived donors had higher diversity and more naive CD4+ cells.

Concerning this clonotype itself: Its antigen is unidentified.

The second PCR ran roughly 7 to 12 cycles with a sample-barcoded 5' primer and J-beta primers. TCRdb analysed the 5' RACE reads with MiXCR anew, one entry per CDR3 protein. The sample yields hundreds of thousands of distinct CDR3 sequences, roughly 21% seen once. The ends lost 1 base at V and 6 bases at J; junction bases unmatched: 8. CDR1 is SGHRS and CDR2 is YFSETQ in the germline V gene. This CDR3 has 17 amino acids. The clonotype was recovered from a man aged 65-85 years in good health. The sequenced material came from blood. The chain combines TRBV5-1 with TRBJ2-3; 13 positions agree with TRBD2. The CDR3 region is CASSLPGTSGMGDTQYF. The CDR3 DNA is TGCGCCAGCAGCTTGCCCGGGACTAGCGGGATGGGTGATACGCAGTATTTT.